The present entry profiles one TCR beta chain with its context. CDR3 size: 13 residues. Per the germline V gene, CDR1 is LNHDA and CDR2 is SQIVND (reference sequence). Trimming stripped 3 bases from V and 4 bases from J, with 10 bases between. TCRdb's copy holds only in-frame clones and misses some; the assay was immunoSEQ multiplex PCR. The sample has 140,000 to 150,000 clones, 84% seen once. The sample originates from a study of blood T cell repertoires in COVID-19. The overall study: Samples of COVID-19 (acute and convalescent) were obtained from the United States, Italy and Spain. PBMCs, B-cell-depleted T cells, or T cells were the source of the cDNA or gDNA that made up the material.

Participants were placed into cohorts based on the clinical history they reported. Shortly before study entry, within 2 weeks, exposed participants had met a COVID-19 case. This sequence joins TRBV19 and TRBJ2-7, with D maybe TRBD1 (6 bases). Sequencing was performed on PBMCs or T cells enriched from blood (not recorded which). This TCR came from a woman between 45 and 60 years old who had been exposed to COVID-19. Here the CDR3 DNA reads TGTGCCAGTAGTATCCGGGACACTTACGAGCAGTACTTC. Translating gives CASSIRDTYEQYF.